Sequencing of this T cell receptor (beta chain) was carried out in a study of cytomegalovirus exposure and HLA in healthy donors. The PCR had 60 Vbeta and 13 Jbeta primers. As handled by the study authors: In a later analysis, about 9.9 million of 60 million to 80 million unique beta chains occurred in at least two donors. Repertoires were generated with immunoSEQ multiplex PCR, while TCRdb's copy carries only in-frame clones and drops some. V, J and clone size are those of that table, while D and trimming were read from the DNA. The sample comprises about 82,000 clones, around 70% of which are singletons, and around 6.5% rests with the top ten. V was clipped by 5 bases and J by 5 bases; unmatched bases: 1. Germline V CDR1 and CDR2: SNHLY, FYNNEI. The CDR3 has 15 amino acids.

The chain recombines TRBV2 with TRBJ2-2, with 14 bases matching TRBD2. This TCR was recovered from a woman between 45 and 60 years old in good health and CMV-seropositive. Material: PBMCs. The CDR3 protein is CASSRTSGRTGELFF. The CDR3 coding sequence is TGTGCCAGCAGTCGGACTAGCGGGAGGACCGGGGAGCTGTTTTTT.